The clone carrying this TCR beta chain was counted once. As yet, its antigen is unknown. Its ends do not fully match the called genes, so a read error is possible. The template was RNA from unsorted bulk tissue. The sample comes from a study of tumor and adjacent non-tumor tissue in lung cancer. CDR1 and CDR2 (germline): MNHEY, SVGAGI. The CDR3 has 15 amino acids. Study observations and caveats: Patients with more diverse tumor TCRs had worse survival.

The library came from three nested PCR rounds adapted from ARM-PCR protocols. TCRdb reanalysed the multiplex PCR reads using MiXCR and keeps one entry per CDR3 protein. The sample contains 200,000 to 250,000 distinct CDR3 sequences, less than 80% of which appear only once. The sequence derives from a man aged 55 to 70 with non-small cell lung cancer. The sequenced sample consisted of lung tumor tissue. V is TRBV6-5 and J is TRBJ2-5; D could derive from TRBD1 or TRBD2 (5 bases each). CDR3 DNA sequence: TGTGCCAGCACTTACCAGGGACGGTACCAAGAGACCCAGTATTTC. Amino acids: CASTYQGRYQETQYF.